This TCR beta chain was observed in a study of T cell responses to AZD1222 COVID-19 vaccine. Study-level results: Donors were largely white British and mainly female; clonal diversity was possibly underestimated. Repertoire samples came only from after the peak T cell response. The study found Spike-specific TCR breadth and depth rose after two AZD1222 doses. Baseline seropositivity occurred in only six AZD1222 recipients.

A note on this clone: Antigen: not known.

Profiling relied on immunoSEQ multiplex PCR, and the TCRdb table lists in-frame clones only, not all of them. The top ten hold roughly 4% of the sample, which has 150,000 or so clones, 85% to 90% seen once. The origin of this receptor is an adult who received the MenACWY meningococcal vaccine as a control. This specimen consisted of peripheral blood, obtained 28 days after the second dose of the MenACWY control vaccine.

The CDR3 region has the DNA TGTGCCAGCGCGGGGGGGACGCAGTATTTT. Encoded protein: CASAGGTQYF. The rearrangement links TRBV9 to TRBJ2-3, with 9 nucleotides matching TRBD2. Trimming removed 7 bases from V and 9 bases from J; junction bases left unmatched: 0. In germline, CDR1 is SGDLS, CDR2 YYNGEE. This CDR3 contains 10 residues.